One and the same sample provided the 18 T cell receptor beta chains below, sequenced in a study of shared clonotypes between healthy human individuals. Sequenced by immunoSEQ multiplex PCR; TCRdb stores in-frame clones only, minus some. The sample shows millions of clones, more than 85% of them seen only once. Terminally differentiated effector memory CD45RA+ cells were left out of the naive CD8 fraction, which was CD45RO-negative and positively selected for CCR7. Sequences were obtained from naive CD8+ T cells from PBMCs. The receptors here all came from a man aged 18 to 30 in good health. Some clones in this sample may be carry-over from other donors' samples.

This chain joins TRBV15 and TRBJ2-1, with D possibly TRBD2 on 5 matching bases. This CDR3 is built from 12 residues. Germline assignment: CDR1 LNHNV and CDR2 YYDKDF (reference sequence). Trimming left V 3 bases short and J 10 bases short, with 10 bases between. The CDR3 spells CATSSRGKEQFF. CDR3 sequence (DNA): TGTGCCACCAGCAGCCGGGGAAAGGAGCAGTTCTTC.

The chain carries TRBV7-9 and TRBJ2-7; TRBD2 might be the D (5 bases). Trimming took off 1 base at V and 6 bases at J, with 7 bases between the two ends. The CDR3 is 12 residues long. Germline CDR1 is SEHNR and CDR2 is FQNEAQ (reference sequence). CDR3 region: CASSLVGVEQYF. CDR3 coding DNA: TGTGCCAGCAGCTTAGTCGGGGTCGAGCAGTACTTC. Looking up the rest from reference TRBV7-9 and TRBJ2-7 gives the full variable domain: DTGVSQNPRHKITKRGQNVTFRCDPISEHNRLYWYRQTLGQGPEFLTYFQNEAQLEKSRLLSDRFSAERPKGSFSTLEIQRTEQGDSAMYLCASSLVGVEQYFGPGTRLTVT.

The chain carries TRBV9 and TRBJ2-1; tentative D call: TRBD2 (5 bases). The ends were cut back, 4 bases at V and 0 bases at J, with 17 bases in the middle. The CDR3 is made up of 17 amino acids. In germline, CDR1 is SGDLS, CDR2 YYNGEE. The CDR3 protein is CASSLRPFGSSYNEQFF. The CDR3 DNA follows: TGTGCCAGCAGCTTAAGGCCCTTTGGGAGCTCCTACAATGAGCAGTTCTTC.

Comments on this clone: Additional DNA sequences in this sample encode the identical CDR3. The rearrangement joins TRBV29-1 to TRBJ2-5; D uncertain. The J call may be wrong; the DNA end is better matched by TRBJ2-7. CDR3 length: 12 amino acids. The germline V gene encodes CDR1 SQVTM and CDR2 ANQGSEA. The CDR3 spells CSVEVSSYEQYF. The CDR3 bases are TGCAGCGTTGAAGTCAGCTCCTACGAGCAGTACTTC.

This chain uses TRBV11-2 with TRBJ2-1, with D tentatively TRBD1 (6 bases). CDR1 SGHAT and CDR2 FQNNGV come from the germline V gene. Trimming stripped 5 bases from V and 4 bases from J, with 15 bases between. This CDR3 is built from 15 residues. The CDR3 nucleotides are TGTGCCAGCAGCATAACCGGGACACATTACAATGAGCAGTTCTTC. It codes for CASSITGTHYNEQFF.

V is TRBV27 and J is TRBJ1-1; perhaps TRBD1 as D (5 bases). Germline CDR1 MNHEY, CDR2 SMNVEV (reference sequence). This CDR3 contains 13 residues. Trimming took off 4 bases at V and 4 bases at J, with 10 bases between the two ends. CDR3 nucleotides: TGTGCCAGCAGTTACGGCAGGGTCACTGAAGCTTTCTTT. Its translation is CASSYGRVTEAFF.

This chain links TRBV28 with TRBJ2-2; a weak D match, TRBD2 (6 bases). Per germline, CDR1 MDHEN and CDR2 SYDVKM. Trimming took 3 bases from V and 4 from J, leaving 12 bases between them. The CDR3 length is 15 residues. The CDR3 protein is CASSFGGMVTGELFF. CDR3 sequence (DNA): TGTGCCAGCAGTTTCGGGGGAATGGTCACCGGGGAGCTGTTTTTT.

This clone has only one observation. The chain has TRBV19 and TRBJ2-2, with 10 bases that match TRBD2. The length of the CDR3 is 14 residues. The germline V gene encodes CDR1 LNHDA and CDR2 SQIVND (reference sequence). V shed 10 bases, J shed 5 bases, and the junction held 7 bases outside the gene matches. The CDR3 coding sequence is TGTGCCACCAGCGGGAGGGCCAATACCGGGGAGCTGTTTTTT. Translated, it gives CATSGRANTGELFF.

V and J are TRBV19 and TRBJ2-1, with D unclear. Germline CDR1 and CDR2: LNHDA and SQIVND (reference sequence). Trimming shortened V by 7 bases and J by 1 base, and 8 bases separated the two germline ends. The CDR3 totals 13 residues. CDR3 sequence reads: CASMGKSYNEQFF. CDR3 sequence (DNA): TGTGCCAGTATGGGGAAATCCTACAATGAGCAGTTCTTC.

The V and J genes are TRBV9 and TRBJ2-3; TRBD2 aligns across 7 bases. The CDR3 has 16 residues. Trimming removed 0 bases from V and 6 bases from J; junction bases left unmatched: 10. CDR1 and CDR2 (germline): SGDLS, YYNGEE. CDR3 nucleotide sequence: TGTGCCAGCAGCGTAGAGCCTAGCGGCCTGACGGATACGCAGTATTTT. Its translation is CASSVEPSGLTDTQYF.

The rearrangement joins TRBV11-2 to TRBJ2-5, with D maybe TRBD2 (6 bases). Germline CDR1 and CDR2: SGHAT and FQNNGV. CDR3 length: 16 amino acids. V shed 4 bases and J shed 1 base, with 16 bases lying between them. The CDR3 DNA reads TGTGCCAGCAGCTGGTCGGGGGAAAGGTCCCAAGAGACCCAGTACTTC. This sequence encodes CASSWSGERSQETQYF.

The chain combines TRBV19 with TRBJ2-7; a possible D gene is TRBD2 (6 bases). Germline-derived CDR1 and CDR2 are LNHDA and SQIVND (reference sequence). Deletions cut 3 bases from V and 3 bases from J, with 18 bases between. This CDR3 comprises 16 residues. The chain's CDR3 is CASSIRGKIGYYEQYF. The CDR3 coding sequence is TGTGCCAGTAGTATTCGGGGGAAAATCGGTTACTACGAGCAGTACTTC.

The V call is TRBV6-1, the J call TRBJ2-3; D uncertain. The germline V gene encodes CDR1 MNHNS and CDR2 SASEGT. This CDR3 region has 15 residues. Trimming shortened V by 6 bases and J by 3 bases, and 16 bases separated the two germline ends. The CDR3 protein is CASRPWAHGTDTQYF. The CDR3 bases are TGTGCCAGCAGACCTTGGGCCCATGGGACAGATACGCAGTATTTT.

This clone showed up just once. The rearrangement joins TRBV9 to TRBJ2-4; a weak D match, TRBD1 (5 bases). The CDR3 sequence is 18 residues long. V lost 3 bases and J 0 bases, leaving 19 bases between the germline ends. Germline CDR1 is SGDLS and CDR2 is YYNGEE. Here the CDR3 DNA reads TGTGCCAGCAGCGCCGACAGATTTTTGGATCTAGCCAAAAACATTCAGTACTTC. Amino acid sequence: CASSADRFLDLAKNIQYF.

The chain employs TRBV7-9 and TRBJ2-3; no clear D gene. V was cut by 4 bases and J by 2 bases, with 13 bases left in between. The CDR3 has 15 residues. Per germline, CDR1 SEHNR and CDR2 FQNEAQ (reference sequence). The CDR3 loop is CASSYARRSTDTQYF. The CDR3 DNA sequence: TGTGCCAGCAGCTATGCCAGAAGGTCCACAGATACGCAGTATTTT.

The table lists this clone with a count of one. V is TRBV28 and J is TRBJ2-2; 11 nucleotides line up with TRBD1. Germline V gene lookup returns CDR1 MDHEN and CDR2 SYDVKM. V shed 5 bases and J 4 bases; nucleotides not matched to a gene: 6. CDR3 length: 16 residues. The CDR3 region is CASSPGQGAGTGELFF. For the CDR3, the DNA is TGTGCCAGCAGTCCAGGACAGGGGGCGGGCACCGGGGAGCTGTTTTTT.

The chain is built from TRBV6-1 and TRBJ2-5; a weak D match, TRBD1 (5 bases). Per the germline V gene, CDR1 is MNHNS and CDR2 is SASEGT. This CDR3 is built from 15 residues. V lost 0 bases and J 5 bases, leaving 13 bases between the germline ends. The CDR3 nucleotides are TGTGCCAGCAGTGAAGCCGTCGGCAGGGCGGAGACCCAGTACTTC. Translating gives CASSEAVGRAETQYF.

This chain connects TRBV28 to TRBJ1-5; possible D gene TRBD1, 5 bases. The CDR3 has 16 residues. The germline CDR1 and CDR2 sequences are MDHEN and SYDVKM. V dropped 3 bases and J dropped 3 bases, with 15 bases sitting between them. The CDR3 DNA reads as TGTGCCAGCAGTTTCCCCTCCGGGGGGAACAATCAGCCCCAGCATTTT. Amino acid sequence: CASSFPSGGNNQPQHF. Full variable domain (rest looked up from reference TRBV28 and TRBJ1-5): DVKVTQSSRYLVKRTGEKVFLECVQDMDHENMFWYRQDPGLGLRLIYFSYDVKMKEKGDIPEGYSVSREKKERFSLILESASTNQTSMYLCASSFPSGGNNQPQHFGDGTRLSIL.